This TCR gamma chain was observed in a study of Vδ1+ human thymocytes. Germline V lookup: CDR1 EGSTGY, CDR2 YDSYTSSV. V gave up 1 base and J gave up 12 bases; unmatched junction bases: 9. This CDR3 region has 12 residues. The sorted cells were CD3+ Vdelta1+ Vdelta2- thymocytes from alphabeta-depleted thymus. Findings of the study overall: Roughly 22% of thymic delta-chain sequences were Vdelta2, with few Vdelta3, unlike blood Vdelta1+ controls. Thymic TRG and TRD repertoires appeared highly polyclonal. Many TRG clonotypes were shared between donors; TRD repertoires were essentially private.

A note on this clone: No antigen is known for it.

RNA was extracted from the cells and then reverse transcribed. Multiplex PCR used pooled V-gene forward primers and a constant-region reverse primer to amplify CDR3s. TCRdb repeated clone calling on the multiplex PCR reads with CATT. The table includes tens of thousands of gamma-chain clones, around 18% detected once. The V call is TRGV4, the J call TRGJ1 or TRGJ2. Sequenced material: Vdelta1+ gamma-delta thymocytes from the thymus. Specified subset: FACS-sorted CD3+ TCRalphabeta- TCRVdelta1+ TCRVdelta2- thymocytes. This clonotype was obtained from a boy under two years old who had congenital heart surgery. The CDR3 region has the DNA TGTGCCACCTGGGATGGATGGATGGGGAAACTCTTT. Encoded protein: CATWDGWMGKLF.